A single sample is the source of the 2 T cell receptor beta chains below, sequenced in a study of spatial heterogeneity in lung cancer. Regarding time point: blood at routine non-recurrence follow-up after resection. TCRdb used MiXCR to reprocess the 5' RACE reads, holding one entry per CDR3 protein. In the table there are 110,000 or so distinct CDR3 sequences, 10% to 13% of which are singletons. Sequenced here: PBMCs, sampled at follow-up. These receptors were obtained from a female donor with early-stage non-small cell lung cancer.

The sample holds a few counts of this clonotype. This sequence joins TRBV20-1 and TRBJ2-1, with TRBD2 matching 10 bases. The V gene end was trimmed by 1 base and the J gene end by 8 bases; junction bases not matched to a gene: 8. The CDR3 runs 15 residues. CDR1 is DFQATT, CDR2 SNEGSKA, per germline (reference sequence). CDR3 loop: CSARAPSGSRDEQFF. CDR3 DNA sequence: TGCAGTGCTAGAGCCCCTAGCGGGAGTAGGGATGAGCAGTTCTTC.

As DNA, the CDR3 is TGTGCCAGCAGTTTGGAGGCAGGGGTGAAAAACATTCAGTACTTC. It specifies CASSLEAGVKNIQYF. V and J are TRBV28 and TRBJ2-4, with D maybe TRBD1 (6 bases). Deletions cut 3 bases from V and 4 bases from J, with 13 bases between. The CDR3 extends over 15 amino acids. Germline assignment: CDR1 MDHEN and CDR2 SYDVKM.